This T cell receptor (beta chain) was sequenced in a study of early T cells in non-severe SARS-CoV-2 infection. The germline gives CDR1 MDHEN, CDR2 SYDVKM. V was clipped by 6 bases and J by 1 base, with 16 bases between them. There are 15 residues in the CDR3. TCRdb reanalysed the 5' RACE reads using MiXCR and keeps one entry per CDR3 protein. The data contain roughly 40,000 distinct CDR3 sequences, under 9.5% of them singletons. A few counts support this clonotype. Source material: whole blood. This TCR was recovered from an adult who was a healthcare worker with PCR-confirmed SARS-CoV-2 infection or an uninfected control (not recorded which). The chain is built from TRBV28 and TRBJ2-7; D is undetermined. CDR3 sequence reads: CASSLLPRASYEQYF. The CDR3 region has the DNA TGTGCCAGCAGCCTCCTCCCTAGGGCTTCCTACGAGCAGTACTTC.